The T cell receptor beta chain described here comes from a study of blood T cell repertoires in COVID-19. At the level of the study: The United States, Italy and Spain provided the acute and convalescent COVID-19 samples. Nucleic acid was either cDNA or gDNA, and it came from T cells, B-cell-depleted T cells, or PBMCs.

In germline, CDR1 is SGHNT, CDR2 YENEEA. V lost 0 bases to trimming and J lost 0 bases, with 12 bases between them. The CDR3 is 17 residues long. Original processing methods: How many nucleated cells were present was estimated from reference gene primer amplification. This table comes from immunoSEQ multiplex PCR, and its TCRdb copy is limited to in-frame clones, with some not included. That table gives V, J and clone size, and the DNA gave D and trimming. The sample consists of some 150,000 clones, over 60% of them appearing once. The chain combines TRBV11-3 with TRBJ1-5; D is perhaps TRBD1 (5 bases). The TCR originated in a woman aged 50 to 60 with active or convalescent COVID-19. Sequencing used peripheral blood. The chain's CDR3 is CASSLEGWTISNQPQHF. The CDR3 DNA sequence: TGTGCCAGCAGCTTAGAGGGGTGGACAATTAGCAATCAGCCCCAGCATTTT.